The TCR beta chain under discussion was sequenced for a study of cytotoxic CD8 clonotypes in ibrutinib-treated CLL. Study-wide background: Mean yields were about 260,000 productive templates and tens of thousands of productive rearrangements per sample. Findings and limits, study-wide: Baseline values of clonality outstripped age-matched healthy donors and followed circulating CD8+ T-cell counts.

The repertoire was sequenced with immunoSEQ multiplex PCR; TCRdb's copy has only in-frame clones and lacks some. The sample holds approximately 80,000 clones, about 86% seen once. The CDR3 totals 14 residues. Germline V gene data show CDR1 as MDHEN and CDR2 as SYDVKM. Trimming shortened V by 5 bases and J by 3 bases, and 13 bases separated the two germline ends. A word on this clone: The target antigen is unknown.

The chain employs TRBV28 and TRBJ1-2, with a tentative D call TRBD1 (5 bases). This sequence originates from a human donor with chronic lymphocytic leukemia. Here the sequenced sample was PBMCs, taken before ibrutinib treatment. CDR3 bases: TGTGCCAGCAGTCCACTGCAGGGATACTATGGCTACACCTTC. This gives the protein CASSPLQGYYGYTF.